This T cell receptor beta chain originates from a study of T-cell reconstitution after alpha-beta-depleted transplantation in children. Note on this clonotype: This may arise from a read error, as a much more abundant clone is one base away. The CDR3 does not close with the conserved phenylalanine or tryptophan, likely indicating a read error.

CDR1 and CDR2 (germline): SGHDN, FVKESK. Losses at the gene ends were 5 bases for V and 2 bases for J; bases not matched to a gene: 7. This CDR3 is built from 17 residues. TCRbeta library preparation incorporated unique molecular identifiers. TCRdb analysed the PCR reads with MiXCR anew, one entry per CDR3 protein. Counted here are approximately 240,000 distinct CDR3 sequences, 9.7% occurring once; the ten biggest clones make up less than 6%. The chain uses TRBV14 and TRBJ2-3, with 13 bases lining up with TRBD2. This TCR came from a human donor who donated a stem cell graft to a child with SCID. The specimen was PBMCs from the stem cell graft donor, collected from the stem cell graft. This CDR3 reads CASSSPTSGGPTDTQYL. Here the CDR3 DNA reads TGTGCCAGCAGCTCGCCGACTAGCGGGGGGCCCACAGATACGCAGTATCTT.